Ten or more counts support the clone carrying this TCR beta chain. This sample is part of a study of T cells in Graves' hyperthyroidism and ophthalmopathy. Using RNA transcripts as the source, TCR beta CDR3 regions were amplified. Researchers ran a first-round RT-PCR on the TCR CDR3 using the HTBI primer set. TCRdb used MiXCR to reprocess the multiplex PCR reads, holding one entry per CDR3 protein. The table lists 600,000 to 700,000 distinct CDR3 sequences, roughly 15% of them singletons. This CDR3 spans 14 amino acids. Germline CDR1 is ENHRY and CDR2 is SYGVKD. J gave up 12 bases and V 4 bases, and 12 bases lay outside the gene matches.

The sample taken for sequencing was blood. This chain connects TRBV10-3 to TRBJ2-7; 10 nucleotides match TRBD1. This receptor was obtained from a woman aged 40 to 49 with Graves' ophthalmopathy. In nucleotides, the CDR3 is TGTGCCATCAGTGGGAATATTGGACAGGGGGACCTGTACTTC. Protein: CAISGNIGQGDLYF.